This paragraph covers one TCR beta chain sequence. Its antigen is not known. The V and J ends lost 5 bases and 7 bases, in that order; junction bases with no gene match: 11. The CDR3 length is 15 residues. Germline V gene lookup returns CDR1 SGHTA and CDR2 FQGNSA. These data belong to a study of T cell responses to AZD1222 COVID-19 vaccine. Points from the study as a whole: Regions 160-218 and 743-854 dominated among vaccine-associated CD4 TCRs spanning spike.

The repertoire was sequenced with immunoSEQ multiplex PCR; TCRdb's copy has only in-frame clones and lacks some. The repertoire holds 130,000 or so clones, with just over 85% as singletons. The starting material was peripheral blood, obtained on day 0 of AZD1222 vaccination. The rearrangement uses TRBV7-2 and TRBJ2-7, with TRBD2 identical over 10 bases. This TCR came from an adult in good health. CDR3 residues: CASSPMASGGGEQYF. The CDR3 region has the DNA TGTGCCAGCAGCCCAATGGCTAGCGGGGGAGGGGAGCAGTACTTC.